The 32 T cell receptor beta chains listed next were all sequenced from one sample in a study of T cells in Graves' hyperthyroidism and ophthalmopathy. Amplification targeted TCR beta CDR3 regions from RNA transcripts. The TCR CDR3 was amplified in a first-round RT-PCR using the HTBI primer set. A single record per CDR3 protein comes from TCRdb applying MiXCR to the multiplex PCR reads. The sample holds approximately 400,000 distinct CDR3 sequences; 14% to 15% are singletons and the top ten take 30% to 35%. The sample taken for sequencing was blood. These TCRs come from a woman between 25 and 40 years old with Graves' hyperthyroidism.

This clonotype was counted at least ten times. V and J are TRBV28 and TRBJ2-7; 7 nucleotides match TRBD1. CDR1 MDHEN and CDR2 SYDVKM come from the germline V gene. The CDR3 spans 14 residues. V gave up 4 bases and J gave up 6 bases; unmatched junction bases: 9. The CDR3 DNA reads TGTGCCAGCAGTTCCGACAGGGTTGGACTCGAGCAGTACTTC. Translating gives CASSSDRVGLEQYF.

The chain carries TRBV6-1 and TRBJ1-3, with D hard to call. Germline V CDR1 and CDR2: MNHNS, SASEGT. The CDR3 sequence is 13 residues long. The V end was cut by 6 bases, the J end by 0 bases, with 6 bases between. The CDR3 loop reads CASRPISGNTIYF. As DNA, the CDR3 is TGTGCCAGCAGGCCAATCTCTGGAAACACCATATATTTT.

The sample holds many counts of this clonotype. In DNA, the CDR3 is TGTGCCAGCAGTAGACCCAAGCGGGGGAGGCACACTGAAGCTTTCTTT. Protein: CASSRPKRGRHTEAFF. V gene TRBV2 combines with J gene TRBJ1-1; TRBD1 is a possible D gene (5 bases). The CDR3 runs to 16 residues. Germline assignment: CDR1 SNHLY and CDR2 FYNNEI. V lost 5 bases, J lost 3 bases, and 19 bases lay in between.

CDR3 nucleotides: TGTGCCAGCAGCTTGGGCCCCCCGTGGAATGAAAAACTGTTTTTT. Translation gives CASSLGPPWNEKLFF. The chain carries TRBV7-9 and TRBJ1-4; no clear D. The CDR3 has 15 residues. V lost 3 bases and J lost 5, with 13 bases in between. Germline-derived CDR1 and CDR2 are SEHNR and FQNEAQ (reference sequence).

This sequence joins TRBV6-9 and TRBJ2-7, with D possibly matching TRBD2 (5 bases). This CDR3 region has 13 residues. Trimming took 2 bases from V and 4 from J, leaving 9 bases between them. Per germline, CDR1 MNHGY and CDR2 SVAAGI. The CDR3 sequence is CASSYPSGYEQYF. For the CDR3, the DNA is TGTGCCAGCAGTTATCCTTCGGGATACGAGCAGTACTTC.

In its sample, this clonotype was seen a few times. J is TRBJ1-5 and V is TRBV19; D is unresolved. Per germline, CDR1 LNHDA and CDR2 SQIVND (reference sequence). Trimming removed 9 bases at V and 5 bases at J, with 23 bases between. The CDR3 has 16 residues. The CDR3 spells CASARFTVRDHQPQHF. In nucleotides, the CDR3 is TGTGCCAGCGCACGATTTACAGTAAGGGATCATCAGCCCCAGCATTTT.

This clonotype was seen ten or more times. The rearrangement joins TRBV7-9 to TRBJ2-5; 10 bases line up with TRBD2. The CDR3 has 15 residues. Germline CDR1 and CDR2: SEHNR and FQNEAQ (reference sequence). V gave up 4 bases and J gave up 3 bases; unmatched junction bases: 5. CDR3 nucleotide sequence: TGTGCCAGCAGCTCCGGACTAGCGGTAGAAGAGACCCAGTACTTC. Translated, it gives CASSSGLAVEETQYF. The full variable domain, completed using reference TRBV7-9 and TRBJ2-5, is DTGVSQNPRHKITKRGQNVTFRCDPISEHNRLYWYRQTLGQGPEFLTYFQNEAQLEKSRLLSDRFSAERPKGSFSTLEIQRTEQGDSAMYLCASSSGLAVEETQYFGPGTRLLVL.

This clonotype was picked up many times. This sequence joins TRBV5-1 and TRBJ2-3; D is uncertain. The CDR3 totals 16 residues. V was cut by 4 bases and J by 0 bases, with 15 bases left in between. Germline assignment: CDR1 SGHRS and CDR2 YFSETQ. This chain's CDR3 is CASSRWTALSTDTQYF. As DNA, the CDR3 is TGCGCCAGCAGCCGGTGGACGGCTCTCAGCACAGATACGCAGTATTTT.

CDR3 residues: CASSPGTGGYTF. The CDR3 region has the DNA TGTGCCAGCAGTCCCGGGACAGGGGGCTACACCTTC. The chain recombines TRBV28 with TRBJ1-2; 9 bases agree with TRBD1. Trimming at V came to 5 bases and at J to 8 bases, leaving 3 bases not matched to a gene. CDR1 and CDR2 from the germline V gene are MDHEN and SYDVKM. The CDR3 covers 12 residues.

This clonotype was detected a few times. The chain has TRBV5-1 and TRBJ1-6; 9 nucleotides align to TRBD1. J gave up 9 bases and V 0 bases, and 4 bases lay outside the gene matches. This CDR3 contains 15 residues. CDR1 and CDR2 from the germline V gene are SGHRS and YFSETQ. The CDR3, as DNA: TGCGCCAGCAGCTTGGCCGGGACAGGGTTTTCACCCCTCCACTTT. Amino acids: CASSLAGTGFSPLHF.

The chain uses TRBV30 and TRBJ2-4, with 8 bases lining up with TRBD2. Germline loops: CDR1 GTSNPN, CDR2 SVGIG (reference sequence). The CDR3 sequence is 14 residues long. V shed 0 bases, J shed 9 bases, and the junction held 7 bases outside the gene matches. The CDR3 nucleotides read TGTGCCTGGAGTGTACTGGCGGGAGGAACCATTCAGTACTTC. It yields the protein CAWSVLAGGTIQYF.

There are a few counts of this clonotype. V is TRBV9 and J is TRBJ2-1, with D tentatively TRBD2 (5 bases). The CDR3 covers 15 residues. Germline CDR1 SGDLS, CDR2 YYNGEE. The V end lost 4 bases, the J end lost 0 bases, and 11 bases lay between the germline ends. This chain's CDR3 is CASSPEGVSYNEQFF. CDR3 coding DNA: TGTGCCAGCAGCCCCGAGGGCGTCTCCTACAATGAGCAGTTCTTC.

This clonotype showed up many times. CDR3 sequence (DNA): TGTGCCAGCAGCTCCAGGCCTTTGGGCGAGCAGTACTTC. Protein: CASSSRPLGEQYF. The chain is built from TRBV7-3 and TRBJ2-7; D uncertain. The CDR3 totals 13 residues. Germline CDR1 reads SGHTA; CDR2 reads FQGTGA. Trimming removed 4 bases from V and 6 bases from J, with 13 bases in between.

The rearrangement links TRBV24-1 to TRBJ2-7; maybe TRBD1 (6 bases). This CDR3 contains 13 residues. V was trimmed by 4 bases and J by 6 bases, leaving 12 bases between them. Germline V CDR1 and CDR2: KGHDR, SFDVKD. The CDR3 sequence: CATSDPQGTEQYF. The CDR3 nucleotides are TGTGCCACCAGTGACCCGCAGGGGACCGAGCAGTACTTC.

This clonotype occurred many times. The chain links TRBV20-1 to TRBJ2-1; no firm D call. Trimming stripped 3 bases from V and 5 bases from J, with 2 bases between. CDR1 is DFQATT and CDR2 is SNEGSKA in the germline V gene (reference sequence). CDR3 size: 10 residues. CDR3 DNA sequence: TGCAGTGCTAGCGACAATGAGCAGTTCTTC. This sequence encodes CSASDNEQFF.

This clonotype was seen repeatedly, ten times or more. The chain is built from TRBV28 and TRBJ2-1; tentatively, D is TRBD2 (6 bases). Germline CDR1 and CDR2: MDHEN and SYDVKM. There are 13 residues in the CDR3. Trimming pared 6 bases from V and 8 bases from J, leaving 14 bases between. The CDR3: CASRGTRRYEQFF. The CDR3 DNA follows: TGTGCCAGCAGGGGGACTCGGCGATATGAGCAGTTCTTC.

This clonotype was counted at least ten times. The chain links TRBV11-2 to TRBJ2-1; 8 bases are shared with TRBD1. CDR3 size: 17 residues. Germline lookup yields CDR1 SGHAT and CDR2 FQNNGV. V shed 3 bases, J shed 7 bases, and the junction held 14 bases outside the gene matches. CDR3 in DNA: TGTGCCAGCAGCTTCAGTCTGGTCAGGGGGCATGGAAATGAGCAGTTCTTC. Translated, it gives CASSFSLVRGHGNEQFF.

The V call is TRBV20-1, the J call TRBJ2-5, with D possibly matching TRBD2 (5 bases). Trimming pared 5 bases from V and 3 bases from J, leaving 10 bases between. This CDR3 has 12 amino acids. In germline, CDR1 is DFQATT, CDR2 SNEGSKA (reference sequence). The CDR3 DNA reads as TGCAGTGCTTCTCCCGGGGAAGAGACCCAGTACTTC. As protein: CSASPGEETQYF.

This rearrangement joins TRBV20-1 to TRBJ2-3; unclear D gene. Trimming left V 1 base short and J 0 bases short, with 8 bases between. CDR1 is DFQATT and CDR2 is SNEGSKA in the germline V gene (reference sequence). There are 14 residues in the CDR3. The CDR3 is CSARGFTSTDTQYF. The DNA for the CDR3 is TGCAGTGCTAGAGGTTTCACCAGCACAGATACGCAGTATTTT.

The CDR3, as DNA: TGTGCCAGCAGCACTCGGACTGACAATGAGCAGTTCTTC. Protein sequence: CASSTRTDNEQFF. The chain recombines TRBV7-3 with TRBJ2-1, with D perhaps matching TRBD2 (5 bases). CDR3 size: 13 residues. Germline V gene data show CDR1 as SGHTA and CDR2 as FQGTGA. V lost 5 bases and J lost 5, with 10 bases in between.

The genes are TRBV18 and TRBJ1-6; D might be TRBD1 (6 bases). V dropped 3 bases and J dropped 10 bases, with 16 bases sitting between them. This CDR3 comprises 15 residues. Germline V lookup: CDR1 KGHSH, CDR2 LQKENI. The CDR3 reads CASSPGVRGNSPLHF. In DNA, the CDR3 is TGTGCCAGCTCACCTGGTGTCAGGGGTAACTCACCCCTCCACTTT.

This clonotype was found many times. The chain is built from TRBV28 and TRBJ2-5, with 12 bases lining up with TRBD1. The CDR3 is 17 residues long. Germline CDR1 and CDR2: MDHEN and SYDVKM. The J segment lost 5 bases and the V segment lost 5 bases, leaving 12 bases of the junction unmatched. The CDR3 bases are TGTGCCAGCAGTCGAACAACCGGGACAGGGGGCAGGGAGACCCAGTACTTC. Protein product: CASSRTTGTGGRETQYF.

This clonotype has ten or more counts. This chain links TRBV27 with TRBJ2-3, with 7 bases aligning to TRBD2. The CDR3 spans 14 residues. Unmatched junction bases numbered 4, after V lost 3 bases and J lost 4 bases. CDR1 and CDR2 (germline): MNHEY, SMNVEV (reference sequence). CDR3 sequence: CASSLGGRADTQYF. CDR3 coding DNA: TGTGCCAGCAGTTTGGGTGGGAGGGCAGATACGCAGTATTTT.

This clonotype turned up a few times. This chain links TRBV20-1 with TRBJ2-1, with TRBD2 matching 8 bases. The CDR3 extends over 14 amino acids. Per germline, CDR1 DFQATT and CDR2 SNEGSKA (reference sequence). V shed 6 bases and J 3 bases; nucleotides not matched to a gene: 7. In DNA, the CDR3 is TGCAGTGCGGGAGCGGGAGTTGACTACAATGAGCAGTTCTTC. As protein: CSAGAGVDYNEQFF.

The chain uses TRBV29-1 and TRBJ2-7, with 8 bases aligning to TRBD2. This CDR3 comprises 13 residues. V gave up 5 bases and J gave up 0 bases; unmatched junction bases: 3. The germline V gene has CDR1 SQVTM and CDR2 ANQGSEA. The CDR3 DNA sequence: TGCAGCGTTACCGGGACTAGCTCCTACGAGCAGTACTTC. Its translation is CSVTGTSSYEQYF.

This clonotype was counted at least ten times. V and J are TRBV7-8 and TRBJ1-1; D uncertain. The V end lost 4 bases, the J end lost 11 bases, and 17 bases lay between the germline ends. Germline V CDR1 and CDR2: SGHVS, FQNEAQ. The CDR3 is 13 amino acids. CDR3 amino acids: CASSSDRSRPAFF. DNA of the CDR3: TGTGCCAGCAGCTCGGACCGGAGCCGCCCGGCTTTCTTT.

This clonotype was recorded many times. The chain combines TRBV4-1 with TRBJ2-3; possibly TRBD2 for D (6 bases). The V gene's germline CDR1 is MGHRA and CDR2 YSYEKL. V was pared by 3 bases and J by 6 bases, with 13 bases between. This CDR3 has 14 residues. For the CDR3, the DNA is TGCGCCAGCAGCCAGCGACGGGGGTCGGATACGCAGTATTTT. It codes for CASSQRRGSDTQYF.

CDR3 loop: CSARDRDEQYF. The CDR3 bases are TGCAGTGCTAGAGATCGGGACGAGCAGTACTTC. The chain couples TRBV20-1 to TRBJ2-7; no definite D call. This CDR3 region has 11 residues. Germline values: CDR1 DFQATT, CDR2 SNEGSKA (reference sequence). Deletions cut 0 bases from V and 5 bases from J, with 5 bases between.

The chain recombines TRBV12-3 or TRBV12-4 with TRBJ2-7, with unresolved D. This CDR3 is built from 14 residues. Trimming left V 6 bases short and J 2 bases short, with 14 bases between. In DNA, the CDR3 is TGTGCCAGCAGAACTTCACTATTAACCTACGAGCAGTACTTC. Its translation: CASRTSLLTYEQYF.

The V gene is TRBV10-1, the J gene TRBJ2-1; D uncertain. The CDR3 length is 12 residues. V gave up 3 bases and J gave up 5 bases, with 5 bases separating them. Germline values: CDR1 WNHNN, CDR2 SYGVQD (reference sequence). CDR3 DNA sequence: TGCGCCAGCAGTGACCCGAACAATGAGCAGTTCTTC. Translating gives CASSDPNNEQFF.

This clonotype was observed many times. The rearrangement links TRBV18 to TRBJ1-2; maybe TRBD1 (5 bases). This CDR3 is 14 amino acids long. CDR1 is KGHSH, CDR2 LQKENI, per germline. Trimming took 8 bases from V and 2 from J, leaving 15 bases between them. CDR3 loop: CASLSGLTNYGYTF. DNA for the CDR3: TGTGCCAGCCTTTCGGGACTGACGAACTATGGCTACACCTTC.

This clonotype appeared many times. The chain has TRBV7-9 and TRBJ2-7; 7 bases are shared with TRBD1. Germline V CDR1 and CDR2: SEHNR, FQNEAQ (reference sequence). This CDR3 has 15 residues. The V and J ends lost 5 bases and 2 bases, in that order; junction bases with no gene match: 9. The CDR3 region is CASSPHEGGPYEQYF. The CDR3 nucleotides read TGTGCCAGCAGCCCGCACGAAGGGGGCCCCTACGAGCAGTACTTC.